This entry describes one T cell receptor (beta chain). The antigen it binds to is not known. Base quality data are lacking; no much larger clone is found one base away. The data derive from a study of T cell clonotyping in hematopoietic cell transplantation (dated by TCRdb to the early 2020s). Study-level background: In the study, fewer than 150 blood samples were gathered from some 32 consecutive transplant recipients and their related donors. Patients were recruited between September 2015 and early 2017 and followed until late 2020 or death.

Broad study findings and their caveats: Sample size was limited, and cells were not sorted, so CD4 and CD8 repertoire contributions could not be separated. Recipient repertoires showed only a small fraction of overlap with donor repertoires, and over 95% appeared de novo at the given depth. Broader posttransplant TCR repertoire diversity was predicted by donor and pretransplant recipient Inverse Simpson Index values. After transplant, TCR diversity in recipients dropped, and pathologically expanded clonotypes climbed progressively between day 30 and day 180.

The immunoSEQ assay, a bias-controlled multiplex PCR with V- and J-specific primers, was used to amplify TCR beta CDR3 regions from genomic DNA. A proprietary barcode and Illumina adapter sequences were added to the CDR3 amplicons in a second PCR step. An Illumina MiSeq instrument was used for sequencing of the CDR3 libraries. In the source study's methods: Export and quality control were done with immunoSEQ Analyzer 3.0, while downstream analyses used R Bioconductor and Immunarch. Only productive rearrangements in the normalized downsampled data set were used to calculate repertoire metrics. Pathologically expanded clonotypes were defined as those larger than 5 templates in the normalized cohort. Repertoire diversity was measured with the Inverse Simpson Index. To capture all clonotypes, CMV-specificity analyses were performed on the non-normalized data set. The source is immuneACCESS, and TCRdb retained only in-frame sequences with V and J called. Part of the clones is not carried over; for the studies checked, unresolved V genes explain less than half of this, and the remainder is unexplained. V and J calls and clone size follow that table, whereas D and trimming were derived from the DNA. The sample table lists fewer than 45,000 clones, around nine tenths of them with a count of one. The ten largest clones capture roughly 1.8% of the sample.

The CDR1 and CDR2 encoded by the germline V gene are MDHEN and SYDVKM. The junction shows trimming of 11 bases on V and 6 bases on J, and the gene matches do not reach 13 bases of it. The CDR3 covers 14 residues, taking in both the cysteine and the phenylalanine. Just the 42-base CDR3 DNA is kept, in frame starting at base 1. Blood samples for TCR beta sequencing were given by related transplant donors. Nuclei Lysis Solution was used to extract genomic DNA from fresh or cryopreserved unfractionated peripheral blood mononuclear cells. Sequencing input: peripheral blood mononuclear cells. The receptor comes from a woman aged 40 to 50 in good health. Some clones in this sample may be carry-over from other donors' samples. Recombination joined TRBV28 with TRBJ2-7, and 10 junctional nucleotides match TRBD2. The CDR3 reads as follows: CAYRASGRVGEQYF. The DNA sequence is as follows: TGTGCCTACAGGGCTAGCGGGAGAGTCGGCGAGCAGTACTTC.